This T cell receptor (beta chain) was recorded in a study of response to subunit inactivated influenza vaccine. Notes on the study in general: A suggestion made by the authors is that each seasonal influenza vaccination recruits few new T cells.

As regards this clonotype: Its antigen is not identified.

After removal of 0 bases from V and 6 bases from J, the junction contained 5 bases not matched to a gene. This CDR3 spans 15 amino acids. The germline V gene has CDR1 SGHRS and CDR2 YFSETQ. TCRdb re-derived calls from the RT-PCR reads in MiXCR, one entry per CDR3 protein. The data contain roughly 520,000 distinct CDR3 sequences, around 25% of them singletons. The clonotype was recovered from a man in his fifties or sixties who received an inactivated influenza vaccine. J is TRBJ2-3 and V is TRBV5-1, with TRBD1 identical over 9 bases. Here the sequenced sample was CD4+ T cells sorted from PBMCs, taken 5 days after vaccination. The CDR3 coding sequence is TGCGCCAGCAGCTTGGCCACAGGGGGCGTGGATACGCAGTATTTT. As protein: CASSLATGGVDTQYF.